The present entry profiles one T cell receptor (beta chain) with its context. The antigen is unknown. This specimen comes from a study of early stage breast cancer tumors. The overall study: Of around 15 invasive breast tumors, 11 to 12 were hormone receptor-positive, HER2-negative. Whole-study results and caveats: Tumors had about 2.3-fold higher T cell density than normal breast. Enriched TCRB sequences shared across patients were mostly commonly generated sequences.

The germline V gene encodes CDR1 SGHVS and CDR2 FNYEAQ. The CDR3 loop spans 16 amino acids. Trimming cost V 7 bases and J 2 bases; bases outside gene matches: 11. Tumor samples used roughly 18-55 mg of diced tissue. Sequencing used immunoSEQ multiplex PCR; TCRdb keeps in-frame clones, though not all of them. The table records about 34,000 clones, around 67% of them present only once. The chain links TRBV7-6 to TRBJ2-3; 8 bases align to TRBD2. The TCR sequence derives from a person aged 30-39 years with breast cancer. What was sequenced was breast tumor tissue. The CDR3 loop reads CASTPGGGTNTDTQYF. The CDR3 coding sequence is TGTGCCAGCACCCCCGGGGGGGGCACAAACACAGATACGCAGTATTTT.